Listed below are T cell receptor beta chains from one sample, sequenced in a study of T-cell reconstitution after alpha-beta-depleted transplantation in children. TCRdb processed the PCR reads anew with MiXCR; each CDR3 protein has one entry. The sample has hundreds of thousands of distinct CDR3 sequences, around 13% seen once. Sequenced here: PBMCs, sampled before TCRalphabeta/CD19-depleted stem cell transplant. These receptor sequences come from a girl aged 2-10 years with congenital amegakaryocytic thrombocytopenia, due to receive a stem cell transplant. CDR3s include the opening cysteine and the closing phenylalanine or tryptophan. The D gene is left open where the match is weak. Not all rows give a size; the values are once, few, many and, for expanded clones, a class.

clone_size: many; d_call: -; v_call: TRBV27; cdr3_length: 15; j_call: TRBJ1-4; cdr3_nt: TGTGCCAGCGGTAATCAGGGTTTTTATAATGAAAAACTGTTTTTT; cdr3_aa: CASGNQGFYNEKLFF
clone_size: -; d_call: -; v_call: TRBV12-3/TRBV12-4; cdr3_length: 12; j_call: TRBJ2-7; cdr3_nt: TGTGCCAGCAGTTTAGGGCTAACCGAGCAGTACTTC; cdr3_aa: CASSLGLTEQYF
clone_size: many; d_call: TRBD1; v_call: TRBV6-1; cdr3_length: 15; j_call: TRBJ1-4; cdr3_nt: TGTGCCAGCAGATCCCGACAGGGCCCTAATGAAAAACTGTTTTTT; cdr3_aa: CASRSRQGPNEKLFF
clone_size: few; d_call: -; v_call: TRBV6-2/TRBV6-3; cdr3_length: 14; j_call: TRBJ2-7; cdr3_nt: TGTGCCAGCGGTGGAACCACGGATCCCTACGAGCAGTACTTC; cdr3_aa: CASGGTTDPYEQYF
clone_size: few; d_call: -; v_call: TRBV5-4; cdr3_length: 14; j_call: TRBJ2-7; cdr3_nt: TGTGCCAGCAGCATTATAGGGAGCTCCTACGAGCAGTACTTC; cdr3_aa: CASSIIGSSYEQYF
clone_size: many; d_call: TRBD1; v_call: TRBV9; cdr3_length: 13; j_call: TRBJ2-5; cdr3_nt: TGTGCCAGCAGCGTTGGGGACAGAGAGACCCAGTACTTC; cdr3_aa: CASSVGDRETQYF
clone_size: many; d_call: -; v_call: TRBV12-5; cdr3_length: 15; j_call: TRBJ2-7; cdr3_nt: TGTGCTAGGGAAACAGGAATGCCCTCCTCCTACGAGCAGTACTTC; cdr3_aa: CARETGMPSSYEQYF
clone_size: many; d_call: TRBD2; v_call: TRBV11-2; cdr3_length: 16; j_call: TRBJ2-3; cdr3_nt: TGTGCCAGCAGCCCCTTGGCGGGAGAGGACGCAGATACGCAGTATTTT; cdr3_aa: CASSPLAGEDADTQYF
clone_size: -; d_call: -; v_call: TRBV5-1; cdr3_length: 15; j_call: TRBJ1-1; cdr3_nt: TGCGCCAGCAGCTCTCTGTCAGTTGGGAACACTGAAGCTTTCTTT; cdr3_aa: CASSSLSVGNTEAFF
clone_size: many; d_call: TRBD1; v_call: TRBV5-1; cdr3_length: 14; j_call: TRBJ1-2; cdr3_nt: TGCGCCAGCAGCTTTGGACAGGGTAACTATGGCTACACCTTC; cdr3_aa: CASSFGQGNYGYTF
clone_size: many; d_call: -; v_call: TRBV5-1; cdr3_length: 15; j_call: TRBJ2-3; cdr3_nt: TGCGCCAGCAGCCAAACTGATGGGGTGGTAGATACGCAGTATTTT; cdr3_aa: CASSQTDGVVDTQYF
clone_size: -; d_call: -; v_call: TRBV6-1; cdr3_length: 13; j_call: TRBJ2-2; cdr3_nt: TGTACGTCCGGGACAATGAACACCGGGGAGCTGTTTTTT; cdr3_aa: CTSGTMNTGELFF
clone_size: -; d_call: -; v_call: TRBV7-9; cdr3_length: 15; j_call: TRBJ2-7; cdr3_nt: TGTGCCAGCAGCAACAGCGGTACGGTAAACTACGAGCAGTACTTC; cdr3_aa: CASSNSGTVNYEQYF
clone_size: few; d_call: -; v_call: TRBV12-3/TRBV12-4; cdr3_length: 14; j_call: TRBJ2-5; cdr3_nt: TGTGCCAGCAGTTTAGAGGCTGCACAAGAGACCCAGTACTTC; cdr3_aa: CASSLEAAQETQYF
clone_size: -; d_call: TRBD2; v_call: TRBV20-1; cdr3_length: 14; j_call: TRBJ2-3; cdr3_nt: TGCAGTGCTGGGAGGACTAGCGGGATCGATACGCAGTATTTT; cdr3_aa: CSAGRTSGIDTQYF
clone_size: many; d_call: TRBD2; v_call: TRBV20-1; cdr3_length: 15; j_call: TRBJ2-3; cdr3_nt: TGCAGTGCCAATTTACTAGCGGGAGTGTCAGATACGCAGTATTTT; cdr3_aa: CSANLLAGVSDTQYF
clone_size: many; d_call: TRBD2; v_call: TRBV5-5; cdr3_length: 14; j_call: TRBJ2-1; cdr3_nt: TGTGCCAGCAGGCTACTAGCGGGCCTCAATGAGCAGTTCTTC; cdr3_aa: CASRLLAGLNEQFF
clone_size: many; d_call: -; v_call: TRBV12-3/TRBV12-4; cdr3_length: 12; j_call: TRBJ1-1; cdr3_nt: TGTGCCAGCAGTTTAATGGGTTCTGAAGCTTTCTTT; cdr3_aa: CASSLMGSEAFF
clone_size: many; d_call: -; v_call: TRBV5-1; cdr3_length: 16; j_call: TRBJ2-7; cdr3_nt: TGCGCCAGCAGCTTGGGGGGGACGGCATTGATTGCCGAGCAGTACTTC; cdr3_aa: CASSLGGTALIAEQYF
clone_size: many; d_call: -; v_call: TRBV29-1; cdr3_length: 11; j_call: TRBJ2-5; cdr3_nt: TGCAGCGTTGTATACCAAGAGACCCAGTACTTC; cdr3_aa: CSVVYQETQYF
clone_size: -; d_call: -; v_call: TRBV15; cdr3_length: 17; j_call: TRBJ1-2; cdr3_nt: TGTGCCACCAGCAGGAGTATGTGGCAGGTCGGTGAGGATGGCTACACCTTC; cdr3_aa: CATSRSMWQVGEDGYTF
clone_size: -; d_call: TRBD1; v_call: TRBV2; cdr3_length: 17; j_call: TRBJ2-7; cdr3_nt: TGTGCCAGCAGTGGAGGGGGCGGGACAGGGGATTTCTACGAGCAGTACTTC; cdr3_aa: CASSGGGGTGDFYEQYF
clone_size: many; d_call: -; v_call: TRBV20-1; cdr3_length: 16; j_call: TRBJ2-6; cdr3_nt: TGCAGTGCTAGTCCGAGTACCAACTCTGGGGCCAACGTCCTGACTTTC; cdr3_aa: CSASPSTNSGANVLTF
clone_size: many; d_call: -; v_call: TRBV6-5; cdr3_length: 15; j_call: TRBJ2-2; cdr3_nt: TGTGCCAGCAGTTATCCCCAGGCGAACACCGGGGAGCTGTTTTTT; cdr3_aa: CASSYPQANTGELFF
clone_size: -; d_call: TRBD2; v_call: TRBV5-1; cdr3_length: 15; j_call: TRBJ2-3; cdr3_nt: TGCGCCAGCATCCGTGGACTAGCGAACACAGATACGCAGTATTTT; cdr3_aa: CASIRGLANTDTQYF
clone_size: few; d_call: -; v_call: TRBV5-5; cdr3_length: 15; j_call: TRBJ1-3; cdr3_nt: TGTGCCAGCGGAAGTTCAGGGAAGCGCGGAAACACCATATATTTT; cdr3_aa: CASGSSGKRGNTIYF
clone_size: many; d_call: TRBD2; v_call: TRBV20-1; cdr3_length: 16; j_call: TRBJ2-1; cdr3_nt: TGCAGTGCTAGTGTCTTTCATGCCGGGAGGGCAGGTGAGCAGTTCTTC; cdr3_aa: CSASVFHAGRAGEQFF
clone_size: -; d_call: TRBD1; v_call: TRBV27; cdr3_length: 15; j_call: TRBJ1-2; cdr3_nt: TGTGCCAGCAGTTCCAGGACAGGGACTAACTATGGCTACACCTTC; cdr3_aa: CASSSRTGTNYGYTF
clone_size: many; d_call: -; v_call: TRBV27; cdr3_length: 17; j_call: TRBJ2-3; cdr3_nt: TGTGCCAGCACCTCATGGTCTAGGTTCGGGACGGTAGATACGCAGTATTTT; cdr3_aa: CASTSWSRFGTVDTQYF
clone_size: many; d_call: TRBD1; v_call: TRBV5-1; cdr3_length: 13; j_call: TRBJ1-4; cdr3_nt: TGCGCCAGCAGCTTACGACAGGGGGAAAAACTGTTTTTT; cdr3_aa: CASSLRQGEKLFF